This T cell receptor beta chain was identified during a study of TIL therapy for anti-PD-1-resistant metastatic lung cancer. Whole-study context: Tumors had a median PD-L1 proportion score of about 6.6%. Study-level points and caveats: The cohort had more treatment-naive, never-smoker and oncogene-addicted patients than typical. TIL clonotype persistence in blood showed no apparent association with response.

Time point meaning: pre-treatment sample, taken before nivolumab and TIL therapy. This clone was recorded once. Antigen specificity is unknown. CDR1 and CDR2 from the germline V gene are MDHEN and SYDVKM. V dropped 3 bases and J dropped 8 bases, with 13 bases sitting between them. This CDR3 region has 14 residues. This was the immunoSEQ v3 assay. The data were produced by immunoSEQ multiplex PCR, yet TCRdb's version contains in-frame clones alone and is incomplete. The sample lists around 55,000 clones, approximately 75% seen once, with 2.5% to 3.5% in the top ten. This sample comprised blood, obtained at baseline. The chain has TRBV28 and TRBJ2-2, with D hard to call. The receptor was isolated from a person aged 25 to 85 with non-small cell lung cancer. The CDR3 DNA is TGTGCCAGCAGTTTCGGTGCTTTTAGGGGGGAGCTGTTTTTT. Protein sequence: CASSFGAFRGELFF.